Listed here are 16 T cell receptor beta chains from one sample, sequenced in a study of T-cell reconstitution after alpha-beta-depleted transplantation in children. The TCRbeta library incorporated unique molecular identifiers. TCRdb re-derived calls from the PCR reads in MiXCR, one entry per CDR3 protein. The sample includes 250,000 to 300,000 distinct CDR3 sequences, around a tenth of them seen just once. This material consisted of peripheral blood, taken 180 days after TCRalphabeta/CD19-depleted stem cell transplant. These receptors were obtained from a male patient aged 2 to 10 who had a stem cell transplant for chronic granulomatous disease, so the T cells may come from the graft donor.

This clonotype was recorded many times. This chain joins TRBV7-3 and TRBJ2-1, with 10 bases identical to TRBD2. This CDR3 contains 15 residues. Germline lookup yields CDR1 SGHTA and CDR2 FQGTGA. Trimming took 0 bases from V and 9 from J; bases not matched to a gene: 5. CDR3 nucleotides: TGTGCCAGCAGCTTAACGAGCGGGGGGGCTCGTGAGCAGTTCTTC. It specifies CASSLTSGGAREQFF.

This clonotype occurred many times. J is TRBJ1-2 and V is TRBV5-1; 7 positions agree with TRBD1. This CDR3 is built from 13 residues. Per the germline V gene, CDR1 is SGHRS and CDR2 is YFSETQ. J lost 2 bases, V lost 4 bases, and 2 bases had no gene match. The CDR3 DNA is TGCGCCAGCAGCGCGGGACAGAACTATGGCTACACCTTC. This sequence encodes CASSAGQNYGYTF. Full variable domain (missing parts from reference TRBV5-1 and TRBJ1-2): KAGVTQTPRYLIKTRGQQVTLSCSPISGHRSVSWYQQTPGQGLQFLFEYFSETQRNKGNFPGRFSGRQFSNSRSEMNVSTLELGDSALYLCASSAGQNYGYTFGSGTRLTVV.

The CDR3 region is CASSFLAGGSYEQYF. The DNA for the CDR3 is TGTGCCAGCAGTTTCCTAGCGGGGGGGTCCTACGAGCAGTACTTC. V gene TRBV27 combines with J gene TRBJ2-7, with 12 bases identical to TRBD2. The J segment lost 1 base and the V segment lost 3 bases, leaving 1 base of the junction unmatched. Per germline, CDR1 MNHEY and CDR2 SMNVEV (reference sequence). This CDR3 is built from 15 residues.

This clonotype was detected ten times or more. The CDR3 reads CASRVPTGANYGYTF. The CDR3 coding sequence is TGCGCCAGTCGCGTGCCGACAGGGGCAAACTATGGCTACACCTTC. The chain carries TRBV10-2 and TRBJ1-2; 8 positions agree with TRBD1. Trimming cost V 9 bases and J 2 bases; bases outside gene matches: 11. This CDR3 comprises 15 residues. CDR1 is WSHSY, CDR2 SAAADI, per germline.

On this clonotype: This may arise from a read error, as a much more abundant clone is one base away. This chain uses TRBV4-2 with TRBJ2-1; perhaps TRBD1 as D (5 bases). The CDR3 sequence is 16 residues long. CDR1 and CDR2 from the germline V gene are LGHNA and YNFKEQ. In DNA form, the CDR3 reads TGTGCCAGCAGCCAAGATCGCGATAGTTGGGGCAATAAGCAGTTCTTC. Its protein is CASSQDRDSWGNKQFF.

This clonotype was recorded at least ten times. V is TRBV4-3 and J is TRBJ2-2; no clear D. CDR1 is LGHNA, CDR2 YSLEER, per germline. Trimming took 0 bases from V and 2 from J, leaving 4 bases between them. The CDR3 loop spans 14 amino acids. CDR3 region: CASSQEENTGELFF. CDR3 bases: TGCGCCAGCAGCCAAGAAGAAAACACCGGGGAGCTGTTTTTT.

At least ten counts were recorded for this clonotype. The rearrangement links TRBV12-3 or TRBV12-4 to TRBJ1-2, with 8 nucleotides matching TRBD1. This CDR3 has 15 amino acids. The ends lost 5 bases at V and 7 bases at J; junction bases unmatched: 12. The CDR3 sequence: CASSQHPRGRVGYTF. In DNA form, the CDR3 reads TGTGCCAGCAGTCAACACCCCAGGGGGCGGGTTGGCTACACCTTC.

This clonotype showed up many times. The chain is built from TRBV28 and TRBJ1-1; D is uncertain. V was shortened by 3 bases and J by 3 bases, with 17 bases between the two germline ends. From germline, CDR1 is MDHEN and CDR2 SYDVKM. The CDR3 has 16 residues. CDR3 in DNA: TGTGCCAGCAGTTTCGTAGTTCACGGGGATTACACTGAAGCTTTCTTT. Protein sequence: CASSFVVHGDYTEAFF.

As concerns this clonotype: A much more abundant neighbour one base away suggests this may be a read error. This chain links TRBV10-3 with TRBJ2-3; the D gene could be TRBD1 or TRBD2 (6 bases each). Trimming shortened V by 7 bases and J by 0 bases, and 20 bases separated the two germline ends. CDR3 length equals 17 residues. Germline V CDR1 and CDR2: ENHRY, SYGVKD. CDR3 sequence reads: CAINESRGTLSTDTQYF. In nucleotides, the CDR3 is TGTGCCATCAACGAGTCTCGCGGGACATTAAGCACAGATACGCAGTATTTT.

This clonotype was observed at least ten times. CDR3 in DNA: TGTGCCAGCAGCTTATCAGGGGCCTTCTTCATCCTAGCCAAAAACATTCAGTACTTC. Its translation is CASSLSGAFFILAKNIQYF. The chain combines TRBV11-2 with TRBJ2-4, with D tentatively TRBD1 (6 bases). The CDR3 is 19 amino acids. Germline-derived CDR1 and CDR2 are SGHAT and FQNNGV. Trimming took off 2 bases at V and 0 bases at J, with 20 bases between the two ends. The complete variable domain, with remaining parts taken from reference TRBV11-2 and TRBJ2-4, reads EAGVAQSPRYKIIEKRQSVAFWCNPISGHATLYWYQQILGQGPKLLIQFQNNGVVDDSQLPKDRFSAERLKGVDSTLKIQPAKLEDSAVYLCASSLSGAFFILAKNIQYFGAGTRLSVL.

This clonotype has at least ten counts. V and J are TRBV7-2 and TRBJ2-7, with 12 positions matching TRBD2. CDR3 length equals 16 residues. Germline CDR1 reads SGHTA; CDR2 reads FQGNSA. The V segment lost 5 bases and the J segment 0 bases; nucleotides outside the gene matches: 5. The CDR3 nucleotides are TGTGCCAGCAGCCCCACTAGCGGGAGGTTCTCCTACGAGCAGTACTTC. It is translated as CASSPTSGRFSYEQYF.

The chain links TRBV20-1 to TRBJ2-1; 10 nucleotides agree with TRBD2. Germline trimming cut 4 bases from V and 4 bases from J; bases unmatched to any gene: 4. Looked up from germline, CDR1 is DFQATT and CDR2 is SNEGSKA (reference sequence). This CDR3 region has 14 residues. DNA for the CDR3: TGCAGTGCTAAACTAGCGGGGACATACAATGAGCAGTTCTTC. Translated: CSAKLAGTYNEQFF.

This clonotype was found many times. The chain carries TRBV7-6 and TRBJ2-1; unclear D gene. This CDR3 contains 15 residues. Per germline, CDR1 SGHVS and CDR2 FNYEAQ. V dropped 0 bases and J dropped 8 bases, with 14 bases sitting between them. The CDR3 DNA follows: TGTGCCAGCAGCTTAGCAGGACGGTCGGTCTATGAGCAGTTCTTC. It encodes CASSLAGRSVYEQFF. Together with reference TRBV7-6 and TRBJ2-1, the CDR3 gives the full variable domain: GAGVSQSPRYKVTKRGQDVALRCDPISGHVSLYWYRQALGQGPEFLTYFNYEAQQDKSGLPNDRFSAERPEGSISTLTIQRTEQRDSAMYRCASSLAGRSVYEQFFGPGTRLTVL.

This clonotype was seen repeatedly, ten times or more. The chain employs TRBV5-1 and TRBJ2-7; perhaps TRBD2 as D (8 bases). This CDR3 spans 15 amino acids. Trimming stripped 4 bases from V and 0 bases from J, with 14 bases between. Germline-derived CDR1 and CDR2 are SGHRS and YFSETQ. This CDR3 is CASSPQGTSSYEQYF. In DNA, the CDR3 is TGCGCCAGCAGCCCACAGGGGACTAGCTCCTACGAGCAGTACTTC.

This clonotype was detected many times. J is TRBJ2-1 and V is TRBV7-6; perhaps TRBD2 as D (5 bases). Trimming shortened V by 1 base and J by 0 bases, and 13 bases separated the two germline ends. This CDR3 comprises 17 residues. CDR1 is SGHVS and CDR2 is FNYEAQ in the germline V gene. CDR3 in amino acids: CASSLEGRVSSYNEQFF. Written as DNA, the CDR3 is TGTGCCAGCAGCTTAGAAGGGCGGGTAAGCTCCTACAATGAGCAGTTCTTC.

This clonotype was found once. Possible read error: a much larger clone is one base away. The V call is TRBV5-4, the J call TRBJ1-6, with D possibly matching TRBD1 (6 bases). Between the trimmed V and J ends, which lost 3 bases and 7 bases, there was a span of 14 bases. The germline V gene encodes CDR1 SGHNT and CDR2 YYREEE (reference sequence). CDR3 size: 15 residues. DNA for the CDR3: TGTGCCAGCAGCTCGGCGGGGGGGCTCAATTCACCCCTCCACTTT. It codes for CASSSAGGLNSPLHF.